This passage covers 6 T cell receptor beta chains from one sample sequenced in a study of blood T cell repertoires in COVID-19. TCRdb's copy holds only in-frame clones and misses some; the assay was immunoSEQ multiplex PCR. The table lists 350,000 to 450,000 clones, over 85% of them singletons. The source material was PBMCs or T cells enriched from blood (not recorded which). The receptors originated from a woman under 40 who had recovered from COVID-19.

The chain couples TRBV20-1 to TRBJ2-7; tentatively, D is TRBD1 (6 bases). This CDR3 is built from 12 residues. CDR1 is DFQATT, CDR2 SNEGSKA, per germline (reference sequence). The V end lost 3 bases, the J end lost 4 bases, and 10 bases lay between the germline ends. Written as DNA, the CDR3 is TGCAGTGCTAGTGGGGGCAAGTACGAGCAGTACTTC. Amino acid sequence: CSASGGKYEQYF.

The chain is built from TRBV13 and TRBJ2-3; TRBD2 aligns across 8 bases. Germline V gene lookup returns CDR1 PRHDT and CDR2 FYEKMQ (reference sequence). The trim removed 5 bases at V and 4 bases at J, leaving 5 bases unmatched. The CDR3 covers 14 residues. The CDR3 sequence: CASSPGGPADTQYF. The CDR3 DNA is TGTGCCAGCAGCCCGGGAGGGCCAGCAGATACGCAGTATTTT.

This clone was seen just once. The chain couples TRBV5-4 to TRBJ2-1; D unresolved. This CDR3 comprises 12 residues. CDR1 SGHNT and CDR2 YYREEE come from the germline V gene (reference sequence). The germline V and J ends were trimmed by 1 base and 10 bases, with 9 bases remaining between them. CDR3: CASSLFTDEQFF. CDR3 in DNA: TGTGCCAGCAGCTTGTTTACAGACGAGCAGTTCTTC. Based on the CDR3 plus reference TRBV5-4 and TRBJ2-1, the full variable domain is ETGVTQSPTHLIKTRGQQVTLRCSSQSGHNTVSWYQQALGQGPQFIFQYYREEENGRGNFPPRFSGLQFPNYSSELNVNALELDDSALYLCASSLFTDEQFFGPGTRLTVL.

The V call is TRBV27, the J call TRBJ2-1; TRBD2 matches 8 bases. This CDR3 has 15 amino acids. Germline loops: CDR1 MNHEY, CDR2 SMNVEV (reference sequence). After removal of 7 bases from V and 0 bases from J, the junction contained 5 bases not matched to a gene. The CDR3, as DNA: TGTGCCAGCAAGCCAAGCGGGAGCTCCTACAATGAGCAGTTCTTC. As protein: CASKPSGSSYNEQFF.

The V gene is TRBV6-2 or TRBV6-3, the J gene TRBJ2-2, with D perhaps matching TRBD1 (6 bases). V was pared by 6 bases and J by 6 bases, with 14 bases between. Germline V CDR1 and CDR2: MNHEY, SVGEGT. The CDR3 contains 14 residues. This chain's CDR3 is CASSHSRGSGELFF. The CDR3, as DNA: TGTGCCAGCAGCCATTCCAGGGGCTCCGGGGAGCTGTTTTTT.

The chain recombines TRBV11-2 with TRBJ1-1; tentatively, D is TRBD1 (5 bases). The CDR3 consists of 15 residues. V dropped 1 base and J dropped 2 bases, with 11 bases sitting between them. Germline lookup yields CDR1 SGHAT and CDR2 FQNNGV. The CDR3 is CASSLGVGGNTEAFF. In DNA, the CDR3 is TGTGCCAGCAGCTTAGGAGTGGGGGGAAACACTGAAGCTTTCTTT.